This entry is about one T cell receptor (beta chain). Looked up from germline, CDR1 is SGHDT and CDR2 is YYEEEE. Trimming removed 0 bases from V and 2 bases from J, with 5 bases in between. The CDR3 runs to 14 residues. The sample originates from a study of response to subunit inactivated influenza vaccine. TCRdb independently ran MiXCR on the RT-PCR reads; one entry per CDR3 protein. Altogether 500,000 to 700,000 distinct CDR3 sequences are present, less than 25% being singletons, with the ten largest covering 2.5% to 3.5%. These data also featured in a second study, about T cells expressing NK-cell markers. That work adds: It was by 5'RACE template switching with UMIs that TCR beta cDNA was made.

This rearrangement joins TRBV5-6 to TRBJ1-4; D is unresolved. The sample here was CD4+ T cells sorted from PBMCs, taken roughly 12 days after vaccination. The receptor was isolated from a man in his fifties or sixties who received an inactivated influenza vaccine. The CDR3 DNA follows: TGTGCCAGCAGCTTGGGGATGACTAATGAAAAACTGTTTTTT. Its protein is CASSLGMTNEKLFF.